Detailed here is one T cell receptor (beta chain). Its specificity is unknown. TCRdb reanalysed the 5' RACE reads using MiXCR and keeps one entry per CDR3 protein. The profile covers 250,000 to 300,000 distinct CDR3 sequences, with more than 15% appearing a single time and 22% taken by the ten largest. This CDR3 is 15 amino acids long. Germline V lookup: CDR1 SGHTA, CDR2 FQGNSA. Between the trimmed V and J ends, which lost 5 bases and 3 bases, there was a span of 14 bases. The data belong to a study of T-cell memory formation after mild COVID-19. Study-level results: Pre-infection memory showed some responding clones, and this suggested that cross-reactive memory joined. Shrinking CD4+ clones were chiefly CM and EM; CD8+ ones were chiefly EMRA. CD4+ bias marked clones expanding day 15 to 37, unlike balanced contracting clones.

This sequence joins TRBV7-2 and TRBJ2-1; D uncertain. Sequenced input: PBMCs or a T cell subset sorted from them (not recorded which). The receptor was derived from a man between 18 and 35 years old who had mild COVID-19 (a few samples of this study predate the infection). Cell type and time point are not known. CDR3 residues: CASSLEDGCYNEQFF. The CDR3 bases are TGTGCCAGCAGCCTCGAGGATGGGTGCTACAATGAGCAGTTCTTC.